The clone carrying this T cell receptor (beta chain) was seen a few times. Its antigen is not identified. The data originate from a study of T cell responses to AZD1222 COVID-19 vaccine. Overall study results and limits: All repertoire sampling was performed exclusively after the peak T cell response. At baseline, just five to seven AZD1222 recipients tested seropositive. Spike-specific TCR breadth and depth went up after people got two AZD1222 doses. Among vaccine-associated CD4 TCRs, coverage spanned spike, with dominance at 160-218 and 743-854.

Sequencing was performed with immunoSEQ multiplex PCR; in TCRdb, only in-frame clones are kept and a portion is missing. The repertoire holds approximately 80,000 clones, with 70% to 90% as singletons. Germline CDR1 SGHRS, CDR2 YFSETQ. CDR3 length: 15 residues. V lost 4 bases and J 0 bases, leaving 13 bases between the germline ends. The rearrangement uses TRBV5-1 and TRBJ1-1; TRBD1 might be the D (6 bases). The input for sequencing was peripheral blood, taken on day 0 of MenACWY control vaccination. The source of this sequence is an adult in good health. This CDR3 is CASSEGDRMNTEAFF. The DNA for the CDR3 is TGCGCCAGCAGCGAGGGGGACCGGATGAACACTGAAGCTTTCTTT.